What follows describes a single TCR beta chain. No cognate antigen has been identified for it. Base qualities are not provided; no much larger clone lies one nucleotide away. Germline trimming amounts to 3 bases on V and 4 bases on J, with 14 as the count of junction bases outside the gene matches. Spanning cysteine to phenylalanine, the CDR3 consists of 19 amino acids. Here the CDR3 DNA is all that survives: 57 bases in frame from base 1. Based on the germline V gene, the CDR1 and CDR2 sequences are SNHLY and FYNNEI. The data stem from a study of Ad26.COV2.S vaccination and SARS-CoV-2 variants (dated by TCRdb to the early 2020s). Context from the whole study: Vaccine-arm donors came from COV1001, a multicentre, randomized, double-blind, placebo-controlled phase I-IIa trial of Ad26.COV2.S in healthy adults. Ad26.COV2.S was administered intramuscularly at 5 x 10^10 or 1 x 10^11 viral particles, either as a single shot or as two shots given 56 days apart. Sequencing of the TCRbeta repertoire served to evaluate the specificity and breadth of SARS-CoV-2-reactive T cell receptors following Ad26.COV2.S vaccination. The TCR-sequenced set comprised around 30 samples: some 20 Ad26.COV2.S vaccine recipients, 5 placebo recipients and 8 SARS-CoV-2 convalescent individuals. Participants in the trial were split at random into five groups of five each, receiving low-dose or high-dose Ad26.COV2.S once or twice, or else placebo on both occasions. Throughout the experiments and outcome assessment, investigators stayed blinded to trial group allocation. What the authors observed across the whole study: After vaccination, spike-specific CD8+ and CD4+ T cell responses were reported to show substantial breadth. Spike-specific TCR breadth was higher in Ad26.COV2.S recipients than in placebo recipients (P = 0.0014). The study was not powered to compare responses between vaccine doses or regimens. Vaccine and placebo recipients had comparable non-spike TCR breadth, which fits with the vaccine containing only spike. The authors noted that total T cell responses may have been underestimated by the TCR breadth and depth analyses.

The treatment or condition label on this specimen signifies: around 19 received Ad26.COV2.S at low or high dose, single or two shots; roughly five received placebo; per-sample allocation not given. For vaccine and placebo recipients, repertoires were sequenced using samples collected on day 63 after the first injection. Between 29 July and 7 August 2020, Cohort 1b enrolled some 25 adults aged 18-55 years at one site in Boston, USA. Ad26.COV2.S was a replication-incompetent adenovirus type 26 vector that expressed a prefusion-stabilized SARS-CoV-2 spike protein derived from the original Wuhan strain. The immunoSEQ Assay was used to sequence TCRbeta CDR3 regions. After extraction, genomic DNA underwent amplification by bias-controlled multiplex PCR, followed by high-throughput sequencing. Processing in the source paper ran as follows. To quantify the absolute abundance of every unique TCRbeta CDR3 region, sequences were collapsed and filtered. T cell fraction was estimated by normalizing TCRbeta template counts to usable DNA, which was measured by amplifying reference genes present in all nucleated cells. Repertoire TCRs were annotated as SARS-CoV-2-specific by exact matching of V gene, CDR3 amino acid sequence and J gene to a known reactive TCR set. The reference SARS-CoV-2 TCR set was obtained from MIRA and was filtered for enrichment in COVID-19-positive ImmuneCODE repertoires, whereby public or cross-reactive TCRs were removed. Based on the MIRA antigens, annotated TCRs were further analysed at the level of specific ORF or position within ORF. Breadth was defined as annotated unique rearrangements over total unique productive rearrangements; depth was the summed frequency of those rearrangements. Two-sided Wilcoxon rank-sum tests were used to compare TCR breadth between groups. TCRdb retrieved this table from immuneACCESS and kept in-frame rearrangements only. Not all clones are present; in checked studies, unresolved V genes account for under half, and no reason is known for the remainder. V and J calls and clone size are as listed in that table; D and trimming were resolved from the DNA. This sample gives roughly 450,000 clones in total; 90% of them show up just once. 9.5% to 15% of the sample goes to the ten largest clones.

This sequence uses TRBV2 and TRBJ2-2; TRBD2 fits 10 bases in the junction. This sample comprised peripheral blood, obtained in a trial of Ad26.COV2.S vaccine versus placebo. The receptor's source is a person between 18 and 60 years old who received the Ad26.COV2.S COVID-19 vaccine or a placebo. The CDR3 region has the sequence CASSEASGSPLSGTGELFF. The DNA is as follows: TGTGCCAGCAGTGAGGCTAGCGGGAGTCCCCTAAGTGGCACCGGGGAGCTGTTTTTT.